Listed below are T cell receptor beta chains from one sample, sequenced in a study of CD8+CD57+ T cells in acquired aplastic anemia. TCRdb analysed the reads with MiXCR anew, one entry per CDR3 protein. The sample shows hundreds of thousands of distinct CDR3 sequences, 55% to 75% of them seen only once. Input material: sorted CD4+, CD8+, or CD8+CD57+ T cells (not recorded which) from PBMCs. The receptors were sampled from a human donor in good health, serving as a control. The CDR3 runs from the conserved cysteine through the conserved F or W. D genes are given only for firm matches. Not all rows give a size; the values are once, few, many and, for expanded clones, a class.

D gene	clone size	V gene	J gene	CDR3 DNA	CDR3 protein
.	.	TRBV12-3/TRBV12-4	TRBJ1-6	TGTGCCACCAGTGGGCAATATAATTCACCCCTCCACTTT	CATSGQYNSPLHF
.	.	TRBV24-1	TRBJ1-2	TGTGCCACCAGTGATTTGATAGGGAGCTTCGGCTACACCTTC	CATSDLIGSFGYTF
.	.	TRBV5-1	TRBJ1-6	TGCGCCAGCAGCCCGGCACAAGCCCATTCTTCACCCCTCCACTTT	CASSPAQAHSSPLHF
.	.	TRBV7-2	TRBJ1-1	TGTGCCAGCAGCTTAGCGCGGGGGGCGTACACTGAAGCTTTCTTT	CASSLARGAYTEAFF
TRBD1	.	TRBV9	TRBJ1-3	TGTGCCAGCAGCGTAGGGACAGGGGGCTATGGCTACATATATTTT	CASSVGTGGYGYIYF
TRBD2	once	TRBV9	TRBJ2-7	TGTGCCAGCAGCGTGAGCGGGGGGGGCTTATACGAGCAGTACTTC	CASSVSGGGLYEQYF
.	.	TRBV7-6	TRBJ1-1	TGTGCCAGCAGCTCCCCTGGACGGGGCTACAAGCAGGACGCTTTCTTT	CASSSPGRGYKQDAFF
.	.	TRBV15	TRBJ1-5	TGTGCCACCAGCAGAGAGGGGGCCCGGGTAAATCAGCCCCAGCATTTT	CATSREGARVNQPQHF
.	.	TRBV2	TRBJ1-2	TGTGCCAGCGGGACTGAGAACTATGGCTACACCTTC	CASGTENYGYTF
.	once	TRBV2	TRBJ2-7	TGTGCCAGCAGCGACGAGGTACAGGAATACGTGCAGTACTTC	CASSDEVQEYVQYF
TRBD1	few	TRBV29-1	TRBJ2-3	TGCAGCGTTGAAGGACAGGGGAGGACAGATACGCAGTATTTT	CSVEGQGRTDTQYF
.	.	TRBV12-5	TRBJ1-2	TGTGCTAGCACGGAGCAGGCATCCAGTGGCTACACCTTC	CASTEQASSGYTF
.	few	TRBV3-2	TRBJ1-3	TGTGCCAGCAGCCACGATTCTCAGGACTCTGGAAACACCATATATTTT	CASSHDSQDSGNTIYF
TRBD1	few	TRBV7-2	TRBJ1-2	TGTGCCAGCAGCCGACAGGGTAGCATCTATGGCTACACCTTC	CASSRQGSIYGYTF
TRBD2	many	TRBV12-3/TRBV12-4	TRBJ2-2	TGTGCCAGCAGCTCTCCGAGGACTAGCGGCACCGGGGAGCTGTTTTTT	CASSSPRTSGTGELFF
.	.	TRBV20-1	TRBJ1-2	TGCAGTGCTAACCCAGCGGGGGATGGGCATGGCTACACCTTC	CSANPAGDGHGYTF
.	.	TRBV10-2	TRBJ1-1	TGCGCCAGCAGAAGTTCAGGGAACACTGAAGCTTTCTTT	CASRSSGNTEAFF
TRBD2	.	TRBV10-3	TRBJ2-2	TGTGCCATCGGAGGCGGGGGGGCAGGACCGAACACCGGGGAGCTGTTTTTT	CAIGGGGAGPNTGELFF
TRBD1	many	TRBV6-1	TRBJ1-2	TGTGCCAGTATGGACAGGGCGGTTGGCTACACCTTC	CASMDRAVGYTF
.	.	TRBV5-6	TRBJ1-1	TGTGCCAGCAGCTTCGCTACCCGGACGGCTGAAGCTTTCTTT	CASSFATRTAEAFF
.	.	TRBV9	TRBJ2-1	TGTGCCAGCAGCAGGGACCTCCTCTACGAGCAGTACTTCTTC	CASSRDLLYEQYFF
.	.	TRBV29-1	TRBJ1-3	TGCAGCGTTAGTGAGATGGGGCGCGGAAACACCATATATTTT	CSVSEMGRGNTIYF
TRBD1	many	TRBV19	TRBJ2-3	TGTGCCAGTAGTTCTCCCAGGACAGGGAACACAGATACGCAGTATTTT	CASSSPRTGNTDTQYF